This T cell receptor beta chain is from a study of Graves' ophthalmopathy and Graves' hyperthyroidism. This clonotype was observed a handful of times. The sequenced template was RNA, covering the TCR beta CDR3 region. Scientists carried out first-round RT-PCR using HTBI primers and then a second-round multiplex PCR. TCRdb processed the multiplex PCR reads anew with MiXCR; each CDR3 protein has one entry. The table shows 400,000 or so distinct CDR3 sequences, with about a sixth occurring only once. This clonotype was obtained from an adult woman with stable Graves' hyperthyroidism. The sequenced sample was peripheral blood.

The CDR3 DNA reads as TGTGCCAGCAGCTTAGGTGTAGGGGCCACAGATACGCAGTATTTT. Its protein is CASSLGVGATDTQYF. The rearrangement links TRBV11-2 to TRBJ2-3, with D maybe TRBD1 (5 bases). V gave up 1 base and J gave up 2 bases, with 10 bases separating them. From germline, CDR1 is SGHAT and CDR2 FQNNGV. The CDR3 covers 15 residues.